Detailed here is one TCR beta chain. These data originate in a study of cytomegalovirus exposure and HLA in healthy donors. V was trimmed by 3 bases and J by 3 bases, leaving 13 bases between them. Germline loops: CDR1 SGHRS, CDR2 YFSETQ. CDR3 length: 14 residues. A multiplex PCR was run with 60 Vbeta primers and 13 Jbeta primers. TCRdb's copy holds only in-frame clones and misses some; the assay was immunoSEQ multiplex PCR. This sample carries 150,000 to 200,000 clones, 75% to 85% of them seen once, and the ten largest clones take 1.6%. The genes are TRBV5-1 and TRBJ2-7, with a tentative D call TRBD1 (6 bases). The sequencing sample was made of PBMCs. This clonotype was sampled from a woman in her forties or fifties in good health and CMV-seronegative. CDR3 DNA: TGCGCCAGCAGCTCCGGGACACTGAACTACGAGCAGTACTTC. Encoded protein: CASSSGTLNYEQYF.